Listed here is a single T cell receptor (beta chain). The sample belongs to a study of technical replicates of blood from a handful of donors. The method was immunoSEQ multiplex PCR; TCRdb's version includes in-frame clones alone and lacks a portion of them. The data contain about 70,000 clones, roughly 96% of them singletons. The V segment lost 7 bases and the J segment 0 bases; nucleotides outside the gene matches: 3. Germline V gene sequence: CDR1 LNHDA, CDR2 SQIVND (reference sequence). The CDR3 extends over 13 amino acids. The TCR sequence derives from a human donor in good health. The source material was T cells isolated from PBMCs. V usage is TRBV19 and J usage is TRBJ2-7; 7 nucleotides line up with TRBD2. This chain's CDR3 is CASKAGDSYEQYF. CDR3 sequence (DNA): TGTGCCAGTAAGGCGGGGGACTCCTACGAGCAGTACTTC.